In its sample, the clone carrying this T cell receptor (beta chain) was seen a few times. In unsorted samples, genomic DNA was obtained using 90 million or so PBMCs. The method was immunoSEQ multiplex PCR; TCRdb's version includes in-frame clones alone and lacks a portion of them. The sample lists 400,000 to 500,000 clones, 70% to 80% occurring once. The data are from a study of shared clonotypes between healthy human individuals. This CDR3 is built from 17 residues. V lost 1 base and J lost 8, with 23 bases in between. Per germline, CDR1 SGHTA and CDR2 FQGNSA. The chain uses TRBV7-2 and TRBJ1-2, with D possibly TRBD1 on 6 matching bases. The TCR originated in a woman between 40 and 50 years old in good health. Some clones in this sample may be carry-over from other donors' samples. The sample comprised PBMCs. The CDR3 nucleotides are TGTGCCAGCAGCTTAGACCTGGGGGGTGGGGGCTTGGAGGGCTACACCTTC. Protein product: CASSLDLGGGGLEGYTF.